This T cell receptor (beta chain) was identified during a study of CD8 T cells in Susac syndrome. With random hexamers, 0.5 to 1 ug RNA was reverse transcribed. TCRdb ran MiXCR on the immunoSEQ multiplex PCR reads and lists one entry per CDR3 protein. The table lists under 150,000 distinct CDR3 sequences, around 95% of them singletons. High-throughput TCR beta sequencing covered peripheral CD8+ and CD4+ T cells. Both CD4+ and CD8+ T cells were negatively isolated, and TEMRA cells underwent FACS enrichment. Overall study results and limits: The authors acknowledged that their TCR sequencing and HLA analysis involved a relatively small number of individuals.

V dropped 6 bases and J dropped 0 bases, with 18 bases sitting between them. The CDR3 contains 17 residues. In the case of this clonotype: Its antigen is unknown.

This receptor was identified in a human donor with Susac syndrome. This chain links TRBV12-3 or TRBV12-4 with TRBJ2-1, with D tentatively TRBD1 (6 bases). The sample comprised CD4+ T cells from PBMCs. The DNA of the CDR3 is TGTGCCAGCAGACAGGGTAACTTGGGCAGCTCCTACAATGAGCAGTTCTTC. It is translated as CASRQGNLGSSYNEQFF.